This TCR beta chain emerged from a study of cytotoxic CD8 clonotypes in ibrutinib-treated CLL (dated by TCRdb to the early 2020s). Turning to the overall study: The cohort had about a dozen relapsed/refractory and around 14 treatment-naive patients; fewer than 18 were IGHV unmutated. Every remission and progressive disease sample was obtained while ibrutinib was still being received by the patients. On average, each sample yielded some 250,000 productive templates and about 94,000 productive rearrangements. Cryopreserved peripheral blood mononuclear cells were obtained prior to treatment, at the time of response, and at either disease progression or sustained remission. Responses were partial in about 25 patients and complete in 2; after median about 70 months follow-up, some 14 stayed in remission and some twelve progressed. Longitudinal samples were obtainable from about 30% of the roughly 90 participants in the trial. Samples at response were collected after a median of roughly 13 months of treatment, with a range of 6 to 36 months. Study-wide conclusions, independent of this receptor: Public clonotypes were rare and either shrank or stayed stable during treatment, and the rise in clonality at ibrutinib response reflected expansion of private clonotypes. Baseline clonality was found to be higher than that of age-matched healthy donors and was strongly correlated with circulating CD8+ T-cell counts. Clonality rose at ibrutinib response, remained stable during sustained remission, and dropped back toward baseline at progression. Sustained-remission and progressing patients did not have matched sampling times, and lymph node repertoires were not examined.

This clone was detected once. Its binding antigen is unknown. It has no much larger one-base neighbor in the sample; base qualities were not kept. A MiSeq instrument was used for deep resolution sequencing, which targeted depths ranging from 1 in 1 million up to 1 in 200,000 T cells, with coverage averaging 10x for each clonotype. The immunoSEQ hsTCRB Kit was used to generate the TCR beta libraries. The published analysis was carried out like this. ImmunoSEQ Data Assistant and ImmunoSEQ Analyzer were used for data analysis, and V, D and J genes were assigned according to IMGT definitions. Clonality, which ranges from 0 to 1, was calculated by subtracting the normalized Shannon entropy of productive rearrangement frequencies from one. Only overrepresented clonotypes making up at least 0.05% of each patient's repertoire were included in the public clonotype analysis. Repertoires from some twelve age-matched healthy donors in immuneACCESS were used as clonality controls. The source is immuneACCESS, and TCRdb retained only in-frame sequences with V and J called. Part of the clones is not carried over; for the studies checked, unresolved V genes explain less than half of this, and the remainder is unexplained. Clonal size and the V and J genes are those of that table, whereas D and trimming came from the DNA. For this sample there are 140,000 to 150,000 clones; 75% to 80% appear just once. Just over 5% of the sample is in the top ten clones.

Sequences GTSNPN (CDR1) and SVGIG (CDR2) are obtained from the germline V gene (reference sequence). The germline ends are 15 bases apart after V is trimmed by 3 bases and J by 4 bases. From its cysteine to its phenylalanine, the CDR3 spans 14 amino acids. Only CDR3 DNA is held: 42 bases, read in frame from base 1. The time point label for this specimen denotes: around 25 months on ibrutinib. For TCR beta library preparation, approximately 1.9 micrograms of genomic DNA was extracted from cryopreserved PBMCs. Longitudinal blood samples from CLL patients on ibrutinib monotherapy were analyzed using high-throughput TCR beta sequencing. The patients were enrolled in a single-center, open-label phase 2 trial of ibrutinib monotherapy.

The chain joins TRBV30 to TRBJ1-2; the D gene identity is not certain. Source: PBMCs, taken after 24 months of ibrutinib treatment. The TCR was taken from a human donor with chronic lymphocytic leukemia. The CDR3 protein sequence reads: CAWSPGFIGYGYTF. The DNA is as follows: TGTGCCTGGAGCCCCGGGTTCATTGGCTATGGCTACACCTTC.